This T cell receptor (beta chain) came from a study of CD8 T cells in ankylosing spondylitis. A quantitative 5'-RACE method, one with molecular barcodes, was used to make TCR beta libraries. A single record per CDR3 protein comes from TCRdb applying MiXCR to the 5' RACE reads. The sample contains around 330,000 distinct CDR3 sequences, 11% of which appear only once. The CDR3 runs 15 residues. With V trimmed by 3 bases and J by 4 bases, 9 bases remained unmatched. In germline, CDR1 is SGHRS, CDR2 YFSETQ. This clonotype showed up many times. Its antigen is unidentified. Study-level points and caveats: Clones tied to disease were said to be significantly enriched in matched ankylosing spondylitis synovial fluid. One TCR beta motif, made up of eight highly homologous variants, appeared characteristic of ankylosing spondylitis blood. Disease-associated clonotypes exhibited CD8+ identity and were relatively infrequent in peripheral blood.

Sequenced: blood, either unsorted or a sorted T cell fraction (not recorded which). The TCR sequence derives from a female donor with ankylosing spondylitis or in good health (not recorded which). The rearrangement links TRBV5-1 to TRBJ1-1; TRBD1 matches at 7 bases. The CDR3 bases are TGCGCCAGCAGCTCGGACAGGTCTACCGGCACTGAAGCTTTCTTT. It codes for CASSSDRSTGTEAFF. Filled out from reference TRBV5-1 and TRBJ1-1, the complete variable domain reads KAGVTQTPRYLIKTRGQQVTLSCSPISGHRSVSWYQQTPGQGLQFLFEYFSETQRNKGNFPGRFSGRQFSNSRSEMNVSTLELGDSALYLCASSSDRSTGTEAFFGQGTRLTVV.